The 19 T cell receptor beta chains below come from one sample, sequenced in a study of Graves' ophthalmopathy and Graves' hyperthyroidism. The TCR beta CDR3 regions underwent amplification from RNA transcripts. RT-PCR was first run with HTBI primers, then multiplex PCR in a second round. TCRdb passed the multiplex PCR reads through MiXCR, listing each CDR3 protein once. The sample shows some 350,000 distinct CDR3 sequences, 17% of them seen only once. The sequencing sample was made of peripheral blood. All receptors derive from an adult woman with stable Graves' hyperthyroidism.

Comments on this clonotype: A much bigger clone sits one base away, suggesting this may be a read error. This chain uses TRBV19 with TRBJ1-1; possible D gene TRBD1, 5 bases. This CDR3 spans 15 amino acids. Germline CDR1 is LNHDA and CDR2 is SQIVND (reference sequence). The chain's CDR3 is CASSMWGSPNTEACF. The CDR3 DNA is TGTGCCAGTAGTATGTGGGGGAGCCCTAACACTGAAGCTTGCTTT.

By sample share, this clonotype is medium-sized. V and J are TRBV2 and TRBJ2-6; D is possibly TRBD2 (5 bases). CDR3 length: 11 residues. CDR1 is SNHLY, CDR2 FYNNEI, per germline. The ends were cut back, 10 bases at V and 9 bases at J, with 10 bases in the middle. This chain's CDR3 is CAKAGDNVLTF. CDR3 in DNA: TGTGCCAAGGCGGGCGACAACGTCCTGACTTTC. Drawing the rest from reference TRBV2 and TRBJ2-6, the complete variable domain is EPEVTQTPSHQVTQMGQEVILRCVPISNHLYFYWYRQILGQKVEFLVSFYNNEISEKSEIFDDQFSVERPDGSNFTLKIRSTKLEDSAMYFCAKAGDNVLTFGAGSRLTVL.

Many counts were recorded for this clonotype. The rearrangement joins TRBV4-1 to TRBJ1-1, with D possibly being TRBD1 (5 bases). Germline CDR1 and CDR2: MGHRA and YSYEKL. The CDR3 is 15 residues long. Trimming shortened V by 4 bases and J by 1 base, and 13 bases separated the two germline ends. As DNA, the CDR3 is TGCGCCAGCAGCCCCCGTAGGGGCCAGAACACTGAAGCTTTCTTT. This encodes CASSPRRGQNTEAFF.

This clonotype showed up many times. V and J are TRBV6-5 and TRBJ2-5; maybe TRBD1 (6 bases). V lost 4 bases and J lost 5, with 11 bases in between. This CDR3 has 13 amino acids. The germline V gene has CDR1 MNHEY and CDR2 SVGAGI. The CDR3 loop is CASSSTRGETQYF. Here the CDR3 DNA reads TGTGCCAGCAGTTCCACGAGGGGGGAGACCCAGTACTTC.

In its sample, this clonotype was seen many times. The genes are TRBV7-1 and TRBJ2-2; D is uncertain. TRBV7-1 is identified as an open reading frame with a role that is uncertain. The CDR3 has 20 amino acids. The V gene lost 3 bases and the J gene lost 0 bases, with 23 bases spanning the gap. The CDR3 here is CASSSRSPLKGSSNTGELFF. CDR3 in DNA: TGTGCCAGCAGCTCCCGGTCCCCACTGAAGGGCTCATCGAACACCGGGGAGCTGTTTTTT.

This clonotype was seen at least ten times. In nucleotides, the CDR3 is TGTGCCAGCAACTCAGGCGGGGGGTCCCAAGAGACCCAGTACTTC. Translating gives CASNSGGGSQETQYF. The genes are TRBV28 and TRBJ2-5; the match to TRBD2 covers 8 bases. Germline V gene lookup returns CDR1 MDHEN and CDR2 SYDVKM. This CDR3 region has 15 residues. V lost 7 bases to trimming and J lost 1 base; unmatched junction nucleotides: 8. The variable domain in full, completed from reference TRBV28 and TRBJ2-5, reads DVKVTQSSRYLVKRTGEKVFLECVQDMDHENMFWYRQDPGLGLRLIYFSYDVKMKEKGDIPEGYSVSREKKERFSLILESASTNQTSMYLCASNSGGGSQETQYFGPGTRLLVL.

This clonotype has only a few counts. The chain combines TRBV18 with TRBJ2-2, with D uncertain. Trimming left V 1 base short and J 0 bases short, with 6 bases between. CDR3 size: 15 residues. Germline V gives CDR1 KGHSH, CDR2 LQKENI. CDR3 region: CASSPLSANTGELFF. For the CDR3, the DNA is TGTGCCAGCTCACCACTGAGCGCGAACACCGGGGAGCTGTTTTTT.

The chain has TRBV6-1 and TRBJ2-7; D unresolved. CDR1 is MNHNS and CDR2 is SASEGT in the germline V gene. V was shortened by 2 bases and J by 5 bases, with 10 bases between the two germline ends. This CDR3 has 13 residues. CDR3 loop: CASSELLVDEQYF. Here the CDR3 DNA reads TGTGCCAGCAGTGAATTGCTGGTGGACGAGCAGTACTTC.

The sample holds many counts of this clonotype. The chain uses TRBV5-4 and TRBJ2-5, with 10 bases lining up with TRBD2. Trimming at V came to 2 bases and at J to 2 bases, leaving 3 bases not matched to a gene. The CDR3 totals 15 residues. Germline V gene data show CDR1 as SGHNT and CDR2 as YYREEE (reference sequence). CDR3 protein: CASSLTSGVQETQYF. The CDR3 region has the DNA TGTGCCAGCAGCTTAACTAGCGGGGTGCAAGAGACCCAGTACTTC.

This clonotype has a count of ten or more. This chain links TRBV12-3 or TRBV12-4 with TRBJ2-7, with TRBD1 identical over 8 bases. V shed 1 base, J shed 5 bases, and the junction held 4 bases outside the gene matches. CDR3 length: 14 amino acids. The CDR3 region is CASSLGTGSHEQYF. The CDR3 DNA is TGTGCCAGCAGTTTAGGGACAGGGTCCCACGAGCAGTACTTC.

This clonotype was observed many times. This chain joins TRBV20-1 and TRBJ1-1, with TRBD1 matching over 7 bases. The CDR3 has 13 residues. J gave up 6 bases and V 0 bases, and 4 bases lay outside the gene matches. Germline-derived CDR1 and CDR2 are DFQATT and SNEGSKA (reference sequence). The CDR3 nucleotides are TGCAGTGCTAGAGATACAGGGGCCCCTGAAGCTTTCTTT. Amino acid sequence: CSARDTGAPEAFF.

This clonotype was seen ten or more times. The chain couples TRBV29-1 to TRBJ2-7; TRBD1 matches 8 bases. The germline V gene has CDR1 SQVTM and CDR2 ANQGSEA. The V and J ends lost 6 bases and 2 bases, in that order; junction bases with no gene match: 9. This CDR3 has 14 amino acids. The CDR3 spells CSVQPRDRPYEQYF. For the CDR3, the DNA is TGCAGCGTCCAGCCCCGGGACAGGCCCTACGAGCAGTACTTC.

Many counts were recorded for this clonotype. The genes are TRBV24-1 and TRBJ2-5, with D unclear. The CDR3 runs 12 residues. V was cut by 3 bases and J by 2 bases, with 3 bases left in between. In germline, CDR1 is KGHDR, CDR2 SFDVKD. CDR3 region: CATSDPQETQYF. CDR3 DNA sequence: TGTGCCACCAGTGATCCTCAAGAGACCCAGTACTTC.

Many counts were recorded for this clonotype. This sequence joins TRBV4-3 and TRBJ2-7, with no clear D. Germline V gives CDR1 LGHNA, CDR2 YSLEER. The CDR3 runs 14 residues. V lost 0 bases to trimming and J lost 5 bases, with 11 bases between them. In DNA, the CDR3 is TGCGCCAGCAGCCAAGATCACGGGTACCACGAGCAGTACTTC. Translating it yields CASSQDHGYHEQYF.

The rearrangement uses TRBV7-6 and TRBJ1-1; TRBD1 agrees at 9 bases. The V segment lost 5 bases and the J segment 6 bases; nucleotides outside the gene matches: 4. CDR3 length equals 13 residues. The germline V gene has CDR1 SGHVS and CDR2 FNYEAQ. CDR3 nucleotides: TGTGCCAGCAGCCTCGGGACAGGGTCTGAAGCTTTCTTT. Translation gives CASSLGTGSEAFF.

This clonotype was detected many times. The chain uses TRBV6-5 and TRBJ1-1; TRBD1 matches at 9 bases. Germline V gene data show CDR1 as MNHEY and CDR2 as SVGAGI. The junction had 1 base not matched to a gene; V was cut back by 2 bases and J by 3 bases. The CDR3 runs 14 residues. In nucleotides, the CDR3 is TGTGCCAGCAGTTACAGGGACAGGGACACTGAAGCTTTCTTT. This translates into CASSYRDRDTEAFF.

Ten or more counts support this clonotype. The chain joins TRBV9 to TRBJ2-2; D is undetermined. Trimming shortened V by 0 bases and J by 4 bases, and 10 bases separated the two germline ends. CDR3 size: 15 residues. The germline gives CDR1 SGDLS, CDR2 YYNGEE. In DNA, the CDR3 is TGTGCCAGCAGCGTAGGACGGTCGGCCACCGGGGAGCTGTTTTTT. This translates into CASSVGRSATGELFF.

This clonotype was seen ten or more times. This chain links TRBV2 with TRBJ1-2, with D uncertain. The germline gives CDR1 SNHLY, CDR2 FYNNEI. The CDR3 runs to 14 residues. The germline V and J ends were trimmed by 7 bases and 4 bases, with 16 bases remaining between them. CDR3 nucleotide sequence: TGTGCCAGCAAGGAGGCCTACGGTTTCTATGGCTACACCTTC. Translated, it gives CASKEAYGFYGYTF.

V is TRBV4-1 and J is TRBJ2-7; D call uncertain. From germline, CDR1 is MGHRA and CDR2 YSYEKL. Trimming stripped 1 base from V and 0 bases from J, with 13 bases between. This CDR3 comprises 16 residues. The chain's CDR3 is CASSQGSDGLSYEQYF. The CDR3 DNA is TGCGCCAGCAGCCAAGGCTCCGACGGCCTCTCCTACGAGCAGTACTTC.